The T cell receptor beta chain described here comes from a study of T-cell memory formation after mild COVID-19. At the level of the study: Largely donor-specific sequence clusters came from a couple of donors. Study-wide results and limits: Of the contracting clones, CD4+ ones lay mainly in CM and EM, and CD8+ ones in EMRA.

This CDR3 contains 16 residues. CDR1 and CDR2 from the germline V gene are SQVTM and ANQGSEA. Germline trimming cut 6 bases from V and 0 bases from J; bases unmatched to any gene: 11. TCRdb independently ran MiXCR on the 5' RACE reads; one entry per CDR3 protein. The repertoire holds roughly 160,000 distinct CDR3 sequences, with roughly 11% as singletons. In regard to this clonotype: Its cognate antigen is unknown.

Sequencing was carried out using PBMCs or a T cell subset sorted from them (not recorded which). This rearrangement joins TRBV29-1 to TRBJ1-1; TRBD1 aligns across 9 bases. This clonotype originated in a man aged 18 to 29 who had mild COVID-19 (a few samples of this study predate the infection). Cell type and time point are not known. CDR3 residues: CSVVGDRVIMNTEAFF. The CDR3 DNA follows: TGCAGCGTCGTAGGGGACAGGGTGATTATGAACACTGAAGCTTTCTTT.